This T cell receptor beta chain emerged from a study of shared T cell receptors in the human thymus. Assay: immunoSEQ multiplex PCR; the TCRdb copy retains only in-frame clones and omits some. This sample carries some 700,000 clones, more than 75% of them seen once, and the ten largest clones take 0.01%. The germline V and J ends were trimmed by 3 bases and 2 bases, with 11 bases remaining between them. The CDR3 runs 15 residues. Germline values: CDR1 MDHEN, CDR2 SYDVKM. The same data also contributed to another study, on human thymus T cells. Per that study: The sample donors, healthy Finnish infants, were having corrective surgery for congenital heart defects. Resections removed during corrective heart surgery provided the thymus tissue used. Biased V and J segment usage appeared in thymus and peripheral blood. What related research reported was that thymic repertoires overlapped highly among unrelated individuals.

The J gene is TRBJ2-4, the V gene TRBV28; D is undetermined. The sequence came from a boy under two years old with a congenital heart defect. The sequenced material came from thymocytes. CDR3 loop: CASSFRAHPKNIQYF. The CDR3 DNA is TGTGCCAGCAGTTTCCGAGCCCATCCCAAAAACATTCAGTACTTC.